Listed here are 24 T cell receptor beta chains from one sample, sequenced in a study of CD8+ T cells in alopecia areata. It was cDNA, reverse transcribed from extracted RNA, that served as the sequencing template. Libraries were prepared by immunoSEQ multiplex PCR; TCRdb keeps only in-frame clonotypes and omits some of them. The sample has 90,000 or so clones, 40% to 50% seen once. The treatment is: oral pan-JAK inhibitor, 5-10 mg twice daily. The sequencing here drew on CD8+ T cells sorted from blood, taken at week 24, from a patient treated with tofacitinib. Receptors were obtained from a human donor with alopecia areata.

This sequence joins TRBV11-2 and TRBJ2-7; 7 positions match TRBD1. CDR3 length: 16 residues. V was pared by 6 bases and J by 4 bases, with 15 bases of the junction left unmatched. Germline lookup yields CDR1 SGHAT and CDR2 FQNNGV. CDR3 residues: CASRGTPRGNTYEQYF. In DNA form, the CDR3 reads TGTGCCAGCAGGGGAACTCCCAGGGGGAACACTTACGAGCAGTACTTC.

The CDR3 coding sequence is TGTGCCAGTAGTATTGGCGGGTACCAAGAGACCCAGTACTTC. Protein sequence: CASSIGGYQETQYF. The chain employs TRBV19 and TRBJ2-5, with D perhaps TRBD2 (5 bases). Per the germline V gene, CDR1 is LNHDA and CDR2 is SQIVND (reference sequence). Trimming shortened V by 3 bases and J by 0 bases, and 8 bases separated the two germline ends. The CDR3 covers 14 residues.

V and J are TRBV6-5 and TRBJ2-3, with D perhaps being TRBD1 or TRBD2 (5 bases each). V gave up 5 bases and J gave up 3 bases, with 12 bases separating them. The CDR3 runs 14 residues. Germline V gene data show CDR1 as MNHEY and CDR2 as SVGAGI. The CDR3 spells CASSLRGGTDTQYF. CDR3 sequence (DNA): TGTGCCAGCAGTCTAAGGGGCGGGACAGATACGCAGTATTTT.

The J gene is TRBJ2-7, the V gene TRBV9; TRBD1 aligns across 9 bases. Germline V gene lookup returns CDR1 SGDLS and CDR2 YYNGEE. CDR3 length equals 15 residues. V lost 4 bases, J lost 3 bases, and 8 bases stayed unmatched. This CDR3 is CASSPYPGQGYEQYF. Written as DNA, the CDR3 is TGTGCCAGCAGCCCCTACCCGGGACAGGGCTACGAGCAGTACTTC. The full variable domain, with the rest looked up from reference TRBV9 and TRBJ2-7, is DSGVTQTPKHLITATGQRVTLRCSPRSGDLSVYWYQQSLDQGLQFLIQYYNGEERAKGNILERFSAQQFPDLHSELNLSSLELGDSALYFCASSPYPGQGYEQYFGPGTRLTVT.

This clone was seen only a few times. This rearrangement joins TRBV30 to TRBJ2-7, with 13 bases fitting TRBD2. V dropped 5 bases and J dropped 6; count of bases not matched to a gene: 7. Germline values: CDR1 GTSNPN, CDR2 SVGIG (reference sequence). This CDR3 is built from 14 residues. The CDR3 reads CAWDGLAGVREQYF. In DNA, the CDR3 is TGTGCCTGGGACGGACTAGCGGGAGTTCGCGAGCAGTACTTC.

The rearrangement links TRBV14 to TRBJ1-2; TRBD1 might be the D (6 bases). The CDR3 contains 15 residues. Germline V gene lookup returns CDR1 SGHDN and CDR2 FVKESK. With 1 base removed from V and 3 bases from J, the gap between germline ends came to 12 bases. The CDR3 region has the DNA TGTGCCAGCAGCCAAGGAGGACAGCCTCACTATGGCTACACCTTC. It codes for CASSQGGQPHYGYTF.

A remark on this clone: A far more abundant clone sits one base away, making this likely a read error. The gene calls are TRBV13 and TRBJ2-7; D possibly corresponds to TRBD2 (5 bases). With the DNA end fitting TRBJ2-5 better, the J assignment may be wrong. This CDR3 is 17 amino acids long. Germline CDR1 reads PRHDT; CDR2 reads FYEKMQ (reference sequence). This CDR3 is CASSYAPPGMNEETQYF. The CDR3 bases are TGTGCCAGCAGCTATGCGCCGCCCGGGATGAACGAAGAGACCCAGTACTTC.

This clone showed up just a few times. The V and J genes are TRBV4-1 and TRBJ2-3; D uncertain. This CDR3 contains 13 residues. Germline loops: CDR1 MGHRA, CDR2 YSYEKL. With 1 base removed from V and 4 bases from J, the gap between germline ends came to 6 bases. CDR3 in DNA: TGCGCCAGCAGCCAAGTATTATCAGATACGCAGTATTTT. Residues: CASSQVLSDTQYF.

The rearrangement uses TRBV4-1 and TRBJ2-1, with D hard to call. The CDR3 loop spans 13 amino acids. V was clipped by 3 bases and J by 6 bases, with 9 bases between them. Looked up from germline, CDR1 is MGHRA and CDR2 is YSYEKL. The CDR3 nucleotides read TGCGCCAGCAGCCAGGGGATCCTCAATGAGCAGTTCTTC. Encoded protein: CASSQGILNEQFF.

This clone was observed a handful of times. The chain employs TRBV29-1 and TRBJ2-7; no firm D call. The V gene lost 2 bases and the J gene lost 4 bases, with 9 bases spanning the gap. CDR3 length equals 12 residues. Germline V gene data show CDR1 as SQVTM and CDR2 as ANQGSEA. In DNA, the CDR3 is TGCAGCGTTGAAACGGTTAGGTACGAGCAGTACTTC. This gives the protein CSVETVRYEQYF.

This chain links TRBV6-5 with TRBJ2-5; 9 bases line up with TRBD1. CDR1 and CDR2 (germline): MNHEY, SVGAGI. V was pared by 1 base and J by 1 base, with 1 base of the junction left unmatched. The CDR3 length is 15 residues. The CDR3 sequence is CASSYWDRVQETQYF. DNA of the CDR3: TGTGCCAGCAGTTACTGGGACAGGGTCCAAGAGACCCAGTACTTC.

The chain links TRBV7-9 to TRBJ2-4, with 8 positions matching TRBD2. Germline lookup yields CDR1 SEHNR and CDR2 FQNEAQ (reference sequence). The CDR3 has 16 residues. V trimming: 0 bases; J trimming: 2 bases; junction bases outside the gene matches: 3. Here the CDR3 reads CASSLAREGSKNIQYF. The CDR3 DNA reads TGTGCCAGCAGCTTAGCCCGGGAGGGGTCCAAAAACATTCAGTACTTC.

The chain couples TRBV2 to TRBJ1-5, with a weak D call TRBD1 (5 bases). The CDR3 extends over 15 amino acids. Germline V CDR1 and CDR2: SNHLY, FYNNEI. Trimming cost V 4 bases and J 4 bases, with 14 bases left between them. CDR3 in DNA: TGTGCCAGCAGTGTATCCCCGGGGGGGAATCAGCCCCAGCATTTT. This encodes CASSVSPGGNQPQHF.

The rearrangement joins TRBV7-8 to TRBJ1-5, with D maybe TRBD1 (5 bases). V lost 4 bases, J lost 2 bases, and 18 bases lay in between. The CDR3 is made up of 17 amino acids. CDR1 SGHVS and CDR2 FQNEAQ come from the germline V gene. CDR3 nucleotides: TGTGCCAGCAGCTCGGCGACCAGGGAACTCGGCAATCAGCCCCAGCATTTT. It encodes CASSSATRELGNQPQHF.

J is TRBJ2-5 and V is TRBV30; TRBD2 matches at 8 bases. J lost 1 base, V lost 3 bases, and 16 bases had no gene match. The CDR3 has 18 amino acids. CDR1 and CDR2 from the germline V gene are GTSNPN and SVGIG (reference sequence). The CDR3 reads CAWSSRRGALPLQETQYF. CDR3 coding DNA: TGTGCCTGGAGCTCACGGCGGGGGGCTTTACCCCTCCAAGAGACCCAGTACTTC.

This sequence joins TRBV30 and TRBJ2-7, with D uncertain. This CDR3 is built from 11 residues. Trimming left V 0 bases short and J 2 bases short, with 2 bases between. Germline loops: CDR1 GTSNPN, CDR2 SVGIG (reference sequence). CDR3 protein: CAWSVAYEQYF. CDR3 DNA: TGTGCCTGGAGTGTCGCCTACGAGCAGTACTTC.

The J gene is TRBJ2-3, the V gene TRBV30; D gene ambiguous. From germline, CDR1 is GTSNPN and CDR2 SVGIG (reference sequence). Trimming removed 1 base from V and 3 bases from J, with 14 bases in between. The CDR3 is 15 residues long. Here the CDR3 DNA reads TGTGCCTGGAGTGAGTGGGGTCCCCAGACAGATACGCAGTATTTT. It specifies CAWSEWGPQTDTQYF.

This clone was seen only a few times. J is TRBJ1-1 and V is TRBV19; D not certain. CDR3 size: 15 residues. V was shortened by 4 bases and J by 4 bases, with 16 bases between the two germline ends. Per the germline V gene, CDR1 is LNHDA and CDR2 is SQIVND (reference sequence). The CDR3 DNA reads TGTGCCAGTAGTACCAGGTTCGGAATGCGCACTGAAGCTTTCTTT. Translated, it gives CASSTRFGMRTEAFF.

The rearrangement links TRBV13 to TRBJ2-1; TRBD2 agrees at 11 bases. The CDR3 loop spans 18 amino acids. CDR1 is PRHDT and CDR2 is FYEKMQ in the germline V gene (reference sequence). Germline trimming cut 6 bases from V and 4 bases from J; bases unmatched to any gene: 14. The CDR3 nucleotides are TGTGCCAGCAGTTCTTACGGGACTAGCGGAGAAATTTACAATGAGCAGTTCTTC. This gives the protein CASSSYGTSGEIYNEQFF.

This clone has a count of ten or more. The CDR3, as DNA: TGTGCCAGTAGCCACGGGGGTTCTGGGGCCAACGTCCTGACTTTC. Translated, it gives CASSHGGSGANVLTF. The V gene is TRBV19, the J gene TRBJ2-6, with D possibly being TRBD2 (6 bases). The CDR3 covers 15 residues. Trimming removed 6 bases from V and 1 base from J, with 10 bases in between. The germline V gene encodes CDR1 LNHDA and CDR2 SQIVND (reference sequence).

The rearrangement joins TRBV27 to TRBJ2-1; 7 bases are shared with TRBD1. With V trimmed by 0 bases and J by 2 bases, 1 base remained unmatched. The CDR3 extends over 15 amino acids. From germline, CDR1 is MNHEY and CDR2 SMNVEV (reference sequence). The chain's CDR3 is CASSLSGQPYNEQFF. CDR3 in DNA: TGTGCCAGCAGTTTATCGGGACAGCCCTACAATGAGCAGTTCTTC.

In this sample, this clone turned up a few times. The gene calls are TRBV30 and TRBJ2-7; 10 nucleotides align to TRBD1. The CDR3 runs to 16 residues. Germline-derived CDR1 and CDR2 are GTSNPN and SVGIG (reference sequence). Trimming took 1 base from V and 4 from J; bases not matched to a gene: 10. The DNA of the CDR3 is TGTGCCTGGAGTGAACCGAGACAGGGGGCACTGTACGAGCAGTACTTC. Its translation: CAWSEPRQGALYEQYF.

This clone was observed a handful of times. The rearrangement uses TRBV29-1 and TRBJ2-7; 7 bases map to TRBD2. Germline loops: CDR1 SQVTM, CDR2 ANQGSEA. There are 12 residues in the CDR3. The junction had 1 base not matched to a gene; V was cut back by 5 bases and J by 0 bases. For the CDR3, the DNA is TGCAGCGTTAGCGGGATCTCCTACGAGCAGTACTTC. It specifies CSVSGISYEQYF.

V usage is TRBV5-1 and J usage is TRBJ2-7; D is undetermined. The germline V gene encodes CDR1 SGHRS and CDR2 YFSETQ. The V end was cut by 6 bases, the J end by 0 bases, with 10 bases between. The CDR3 is made up of 13 amino acids. The CDR3 DNA is TGCGCCAGCACCGACGGTAACTCCTACGAGCAGTACTTC. Amino acid sequence: CASTDGNSYEQYF.